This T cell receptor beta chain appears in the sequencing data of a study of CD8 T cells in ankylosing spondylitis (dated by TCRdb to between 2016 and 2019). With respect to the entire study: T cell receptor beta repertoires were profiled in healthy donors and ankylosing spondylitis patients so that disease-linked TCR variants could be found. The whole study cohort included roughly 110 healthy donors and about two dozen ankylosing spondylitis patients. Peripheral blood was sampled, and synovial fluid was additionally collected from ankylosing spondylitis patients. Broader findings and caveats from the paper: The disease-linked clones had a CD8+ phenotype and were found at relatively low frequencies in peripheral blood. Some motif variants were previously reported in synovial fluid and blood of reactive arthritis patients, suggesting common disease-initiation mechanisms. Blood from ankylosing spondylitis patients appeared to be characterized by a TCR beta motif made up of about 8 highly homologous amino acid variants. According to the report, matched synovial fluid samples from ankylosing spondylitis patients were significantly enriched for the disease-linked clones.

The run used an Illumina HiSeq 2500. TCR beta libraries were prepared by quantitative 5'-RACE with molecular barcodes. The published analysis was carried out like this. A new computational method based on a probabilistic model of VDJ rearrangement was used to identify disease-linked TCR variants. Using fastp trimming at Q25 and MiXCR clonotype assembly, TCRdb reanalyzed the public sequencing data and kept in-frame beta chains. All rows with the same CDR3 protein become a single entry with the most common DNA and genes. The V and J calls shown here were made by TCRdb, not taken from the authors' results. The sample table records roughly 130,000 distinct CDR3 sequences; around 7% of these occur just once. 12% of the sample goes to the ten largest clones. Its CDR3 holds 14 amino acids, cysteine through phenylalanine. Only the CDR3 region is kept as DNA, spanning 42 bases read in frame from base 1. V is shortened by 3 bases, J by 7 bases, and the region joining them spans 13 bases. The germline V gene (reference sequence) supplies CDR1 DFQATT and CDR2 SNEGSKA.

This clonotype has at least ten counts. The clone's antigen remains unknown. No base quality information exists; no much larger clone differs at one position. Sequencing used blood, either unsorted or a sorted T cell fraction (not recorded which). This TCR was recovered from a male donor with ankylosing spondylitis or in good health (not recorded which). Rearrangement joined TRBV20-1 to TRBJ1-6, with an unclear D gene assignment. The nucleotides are TGCAGTGCTAGCTGGTCCGGGAAAAATTCACCCCTCCACTTT. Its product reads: CSASWSGKNSPLHF.